These T cell receptor beta chains were read from a single sample in a study of T cells in localized non-small cell lung cancer. Data came from immunoSEQ multiplex PCR; TCRdb stores just in-frame clones and leaves some out. The sample has about 24,000 clones; roughly 90% are singletons. Sequencing used PBMCs, obtained before any cancer treatment. All receptors come from a man aged 35 to 70 with stage II lung adenocarcinoma. Each CDR3 is given with its conserved first and last residue. The D gene is left open where the match is weak. Clone size appears in some rows only: once, few, many, or a class for an expanded clone.

>.|TRBJ2-5|.|TRBV6-6
CASSRALGPQETQYF
TGTGCCAGCAGCCGAGCCTTGGGCCCCCAAGAGACCCAGTACTTC
>.|TRBJ2-7|TRBD1|TRBV28
CASSLQGAEGKQYF
TGTGCCAGCAGTTTACAGGGGGCGGAAGGGAAGCAGTACTTC
>.|TRBJ2-1|TRBD2|TRBV4-3
CASSQDPSGGGEQFF
TGCGCCAGCAGCCAAGATCCCAGCGGGGGCGGCGAGCAGTTCTTC
>.|TRBJ2-2|TRBD2|TRBV7-3
CASSHNPLAGAGELFF
TGTGCCAGCAGCCACAACCCACTAGCGGGAGCGGGGGAGCTGTTTTTT
>.|TRBJ2-7|TRBD1|TRBV6-5
CASSSHRGHYEQYF
TGTGCCAGCAGTTCCCACAGGGGTCACTACGAGCAGTACTTC
>.|TRBJ1-2|TRBD1|TRBV7-8
CASSSDRFYGYTF
TGTGCCAGCAGCTCGGACAGGTTCTATGGCTACACCTTC
>once|TRBJ2-6|.|TRBV9
CAGGVDLTF
TGTGCCGGTGGGGTGGACCTGACTTTC
>.|TRBJ2-7|TRBD1|TRBV10-3
CAIGPGQEAEQYF
TGTGCCATCGGTCCAGGACAGGAGGCCGAGCAGTACTTC
>.|TRBJ1-1|.|TRBV29-1
CSVGPRSYGTEAFF
TGCAGCGTTGGTCCCAGGAGCTACGGCACTGAAGCTTTCTTT
>.|TRBJ1-6|TRBD1|TRBV25-1
CASSGTGENSPLHF
TGTGCCAGCAGTGGGACAGGGGAGAATTCACCCCTCCACTTT
>once|TRBJ2-3|.|TRBV11-2
CASSFSRARGDTQYF
TGTGCCAGCAGCTTTTCAAGAGCCCGGGGAGATACGCAGTATTTT
>.|TRBJ2-3|TRBD2|TRBV25-1
CASSPPSGGASTDTQYF
TGTGCCAGCAGCCCTCCCAGCGGGGGGGCCTCCACAGATACGCAGTATTTT
>.|TRBJ2-7|TRBD2|TRBV4-1
CASSQDGASGIEQYF
TGCGCCAGCAGCCAAGATGGGGCTAGCGGGATTGAGCAGTACTTC
>.|TRBJ1-4|.|TRBV27
CASSLMGGASEKLFF
TGTGCCAGCAGTTTAATGGGGGGCGCGTCTGAAAAACTGTTTTTT
>.|TRBJ2-1|TRBD2|TRBV7-3
CASSPSGGQLYNEQFF
TGTGCCAGCAGCCCTAGCGGGGGGCAGCTCTACAATGAGCAGTTCTTC
>.|TRBJ1-1|.|TRBV5-1
CASSLIAGENTEAFF
TGCGCCAGCAGCTTGATTGCGGGAGAAAACACTGAAGCTTTCTTT
>.|TRBJ2-2|TRBD2|TRBV27
CASIGLAGNTGELFF
TGTGCCAGCATTGGGCTAGCGGGGAACACCGGGGAGCTGTTTTTT
>.|TRBJ2-1|.|TRBV30
CAWELGFSYNEQFF
TGTGCCTGGGAGCTAGGATTCTCCTACAATGAGCAGTTCTTC
>.|TRBJ2-7|TRBD2|TRBV4-2
CASSQSPGLAYEQYF
TGTGCCAGCAGCCAATCCCCGGGACTAGCCTACGAGCAGTACTTC
>.|TRBJ2-5|.|TRBV9
CASSVAGGAGQETQYF
TGTGCCAGCAGCGTAGCTGGGGGGGCCGGTCAAGAGACCCAGTACTTC
>.|TRBJ1-1|.|TRBV19
CASMGQKASEAFF
TGTGCCAGTATGGGGCAGAAGGCCTCTGAAGCTTTCTTT
>.|TRBJ1-5|.|TRBV7-2
CASSLVGDQPQHF
TGTGCCAGCAGCTTAGTAGGAGATCAGCCCCAGCATTTT
>.|TRBJ2-3|.|TRBV30
CAWSPRRGDTQYF
TGTGCCTGGAGTCCCCGTCGGGGGGATACGCAGTATTTT
>.|TRBJ2-3|.|TRBV9
CASSPLLDKSSDTQYF
TGTGCCAGCAGCCCCCTCCTCGACAAGTCTTCAGATACGCAGTATTTT
>.|TRBJ2-7|TRBD2|TRBV11-2
CASSLNSGGIYEQYF
TGTGCCAGCAGCTTAAATAGCGGGGGGATTTACGAGCAGTACTTC
>few|TRBJ1-2|TRBD1|TRBV6-5
CASTGGDGYTF
TGTGCCTCGACAGGGGGCGATGGCTACACCTTC
>.|TRBJ1-1|TRBD1|TRBV5-4
CASSLQGAPTEAFF
TGTGCCAGCAGCTTGCAGGGGGCCCCCACTGAAGCTTTCTTT
>few|TRBJ1-2|.|TRBV7-3
CASSLVGGGRGYTF
TGTGCCAGCAGCTTAGTCGGCGGGGGCCGAGGCTACACCTTC
>.|TRBJ1-2|TRBD1|TRBV9
CASSGGSLEGAGGYTF
TGTGCCAGCAGCGGAGGGAGCCTCGAGGGGGCAGGTGGCTACACCTTC